This T cell receptor beta chain stems from a study of CD8+ T cells in alopecia areata. Study findings and constraints: Sharing of TCRs across patients appeared less clear than in mice, possibly for HLA-related reasons. Especially in alopecia totalis/universalis, lesional scalp showed greater clonality than normal scalp did. Tissue-resident alphabeta T cells belonging to normal skin likewise get sequenced within scalp specimens.

Isolated RNA was reverse transcribed into cDNA used as the sequencing template. The data were produced by immunoSEQ multiplex PCR, yet TCRdb's version contains in-frame clones alone and is incomplete. The sample has some 3,200 clones, none seen only once; the top ten hold approximately 9.8%. Germline lookup yields CDR1 FNHDT and CDR2 SITEND (reference sequence). The CDR3 is made up of 15 amino acids. Time point reported: mouse skin 3 weeks after grafting. Biopsies of recipient mouse skin were taken at grafting and 3 and 6 weeks later. This clone is large within its sample. No antigen is known for it. Mouse names are used for the genes. The read comes to an end 4 residues before the CDR3 does, leaving the germline J gene to fill in the end.

The sequence was collected from a C3H/HeJ mouse with alopecia areata. The MHC haplotype of the strain is H2-k. Specimen: skin, collected at week 3. The chain is built from TRBV19 and TRBJ2-1; D might be TRBD2 (7 bases). The sequenced CDR3 bases are TGTGCCAGCAGTATATTTGGGGGGCGCGGGGCT. This translates into CASSIFGGRGA. From start to end, the CDR3 is CASSIFGGRGAEQFF.